This T cell receptor beta chain derives from a study of blood T cell repertoires in COVID-19. Looking at the study overall: The origin of the acute and convalescent COVID-19 samples was the United States, Italy and Spain. Sources were T cells, B-cell-depleted T cells, or PBMCs; the material itself was cDNA or gDNA.

Source study methods: Estimation of nucleated cell counts relied on the amplification of reference gene primers. Sequencing used immunoSEQ multiplex PCR; TCRdb keeps in-frame clones, though not all of them. D and trimming were read from the DNA, whereas the V and J calls and clone size are those reported in that table. The sample has 150,000 to 180,000 clones; roughly 89% are singletons. Sequenced: peripheral blood. This TCR was recovered from a man aged 45-65 years with acute or convalescent COVID-19.

The CDR3 spells CASSEHGLTVGEQFF. The DNA of the CDR3 is TGTGCCAGCAGTGAACACGGACTAACAGTGGGGGAGCAGTTCTTC. This chain connects TRBV2 to TRBJ2-1; D may be TRBD2 (6 bases). CDR3 length: 15 amino acids. Trimming took off 2 bases at V and 10 bases at J, with 18 bases between the two ends. CDR1 is SNHLY and CDR2 is FYNNEI in the germline V gene. Full variable domain (outside the CDR3, taken from reference TRBV2 and TRBJ2-1): EPEVTQTPSHQVTQMGQEVILRCVPISNHLYFYWYRQILGQKVEFLVSFYNNEISEKSEIFDDQFSVERPDGSNFTLKIRSTKLEDSAMYFCASSEHGLTVGEQFFGPGTRLTVL.